This TCR beta chain stems from a study of T cells in Graves' hyperthyroidism and ophthalmopathy. Overall study results and limits: The blood repertoire included most of the expanded thyroid clonotypes above 0.001.

For this clonotype: What it binds is unknown.

The germline V gene has CDR1 SQVTM and CDR2 ANQGSEA. The V gene lost 4 bases and the J gene lost 6 bases, with 13 bases spanning the gap. CDR3 length: 12 residues. Recently diagnosed hyperthyroidism of less than 2 months' duration affected patients aged 18 to 65. It was RNA transcripts that yielded the amplified TCR beta CDR3 regions. HTBI primers were used for first-round RT-PCR of the TCR CDR3. Using its own MiXCR run on the multiplex PCR reads, TCRdb lists one record per CDR3 protein. The sample has fewer than 450,000 distinct CDR3 sequences; roughly 15% are singletons. The sequencing input was blood. V is TRBV29-1 and J is TRBJ2-7; D could derive from TRBD1 or TRBD2 (6 bases each). The sequence was obtained from a woman aged 30 to 39 with Graves' hyperthyroidism that later progressed to Graves' ophthalmopathy. In DNA, the CDR3 is TGCAGCGTTGTCGAGGGGGGCGCCGAGCAGTACTTC. Translation gives CSVVEGGAEQYF.